The 31 T cell receptor beta chains listed next were all sequenced from one sample in a study of cytomegalovirus exposure and HLA in healthy donors. The PCR employed 60 Vbeta primers together with 13 Jbeta primers. Sequencing was performed with immunoSEQ multiplex PCR; in TCRdb, only in-frame clones are kept and a portion is missing. This sample has approximately 140,000 clones; approximately 84% occur once, and the top ten carry approximately 3%. Sequencing was performed on PBMCs. All receptors derive from a boy aged 2 to 10 in good health and CMV-seronegative.

The V and J genes are TRBV28 and TRBJ2-3; 10 nucleotides align to TRBD2. There are 15 residues in the CDR3. The V segment lost 3 bases and the J segment 5 bases; nucleotides outside the gene matches: 5. Germline loops: CDR1 MDHEN, CDR2 SYDVKM. In DNA, the CDR3 is TGTGCCAGCAGTTTCGTTCCTAGCGGGAGAGATACGCAGTATTTT. Protein sequence: CASSFVPSGRDTQYF.

CDR3 nucleotide sequence: TGTGCCAGCAGCTCCGGGGGGGAAAGCACAGATACGCAGTATTTT. Its translation is CASSSGGESTDTQYF. This sequence joins TRBV7-2 and TRBJ2-3; TRBD2 aligns across 8 bases. CDR3 size: 15 residues. Unmatched junction bases numbered 3, after V lost 4 bases and J lost 0 bases. From germline, CDR1 is SGHTA and CDR2 FQGNSA. The full variable domain, in which reference TRBV7-2 and TRBJ2-3 provide the parts outside the CDR3, is GAGVSQSPSNKVTEKGKDVELRCDPISGHTALYWYRQSLGQGLEFLIYFQGNSAPDKSGLPSDRFSAERTGGSVSTLTIQRTQQEDSAVYLCASSSGGESTDTQYFGPGTRLTVL.

The chain combines TRBV19 with TRBJ1-2, with 9 bases matching TRBD1. J was trimmed by 5 bases and V by 6 bases; bases with no gene match: 10. The CDR3 runs 15 residues. CDR1 LNHDA and CDR2 SQIVND come from the germline V gene (reference sequence). CDR3 residues: CASRPEGQGVYGYTF. The CDR3, as DNA: TGTGCCAGTAGACCAGAGGGACAGGGAGTATATGGCTACACCTTC.

The chain recombines TRBV6-4 with TRBJ2-1; D remains unclear. The CDR3 spans 13 residues. V lost 6 bases and J 5 bases, leaving 11 bases between the germline ends. Germline assignment: CDR1 MRHNA and CDR2 SNTAGT. CDR3 in amino acids: CASSDEAHNEQFF. CDR3 sequence (DNA): TGTGCCAGCAGCGATGAGGCTCACAATGAGCAGTTCTTC.

This clone was detected only once. The chain links TRBV4-1 to TRBJ1-1; D is unclear. The CDR3 consists of 15 residues. From germline, CDR1 is MGHRA and CDR2 YSYEKL. The V end lost 4 bases, the J end lost 3 bases, and 15 bases lay between the germline ends. The CDR3 DNA sequence: TGCGCCAGCAGCCTCCCTGGAGGTATAGACACTGAAGCTTTCTTT. Protein: CASSLPGGIDTEAFF.

This clone has only a few counts. The junction departs from germline at one end; a sequencing error may be responsible. J is TRBJ2-1 and V is TRBV7-7, with a possible D match to TRBD2 (7 bases). There are 15 residues in the CDR3. CDR1 and CDR2 from the germline V gene are SSHAT and FNYEAQ (reference sequence). The CDR3 DNA follows: TGTGCTAGCAGCCGGGGAGGGGGTACGAACAATGAGCAGTTCTTC. It is translated as CASSRGGGTNNEQFF.

The genes are TRBV6-1 and TRBJ2-5, with D perhaps TRBD2 (6 bases). The end of the DNA aligns better with TRBJ2-7, so the J call may be wrong. This CDR3 has 15 residues. The germline CDR1 and CDR2 sequences are MNHNS and SASEGT. The CDR3 reads CASSEVVAALPEQYF. CDR3 nucleotide sequence: TGTGCCAGCAGTGAAGTGGTAGCGGCCCTCCCCGAGCAGTACTTC.

This rearrangement joins TRBV2 to TRBJ1-2; D is possibly TRBD1 (6 bases). The V gene lost 6 bases and the J gene lost 3 bases, with 8 bases spanning the gap. The CDR3 length is 12 residues. CDR1 is SNHLY and CDR2 is FYNNEI in the germline V gene. CDR3 DNA sequence: TGTGCCAGCAGGAAGGGGGACTATGGCTACACCTTC. This codes for CASRKGDYGYTF.

The chain uses TRBV4-2 and TRBJ1-4, with D possibly matching TRBD1 (5 bases). CDR1 is LGHNA and CDR2 is YNFKEQ in the germline V gene. V was trimmed by 0 bases and J by 8 bases, leaving 19 bases between them. CDR3 length: 17 amino acids. CDR3 sequence: CASSQDGSGGFREKLFF. CDR3 coding DNA: TGTGCCAGCAGCCAAGACGGGAGTGGGGGATTTCGGGAAAAACTGTTTTTT.

The chain employs TRBV5-4 and TRBJ2-7; a weak D match, TRBD1 (6 bases). Trimming cost V 3 bases and J 4 bases, with 8 bases left between them. Germline loops: CDR1 SGHNT, CDR2 YYREEE (reference sequence). The CDR3 is 12 residues long. Here the CDR3 reads CASSSQGYEQYF. The DNA of the CDR3 is TGTGCCAGCAGCTCCCAGGGGTACGAGCAGTACTTC.

The chain employs TRBV2 and TRBJ1-3; the D is unclear. Germline V CDR1 and CDR2: SNHLY, FYNNEI. V was pared by 7 bases and J by 0 bases, with 16 bases between. The CDR3 is 16 residues long. As DNA, the CDR3 is TGTGCCAGCAAAATTGGGAGTTCGAGCTCTGGAAACACCATATATTTT. Amino acid sequence: CASKIGSSSSGNTIYF.

This clone was detected once. V and J are TRBV30 and TRBJ2-1, with 8 positions matching TRBD2. CDR1 is GTSNPN and CDR2 is SVGIG in the germline V gene (reference sequence). V trimming: 1 base; J trimming: 2 bases; junction bases outside the gene matches: 4. The CDR3 is 15 amino acids. The CDR3 is CAWSEASGPYNEQFF. The CDR3 region has the DNA TGTGCCTGGAGTGAGGCTAGCGGGCCCTACAATGAGCAGTTCTTC.

V and J are TRBV7-8 and TRBJ2-7; 7 nucleotides align to TRBD1. The CDR3 loop spans 14 amino acids. Trimming removed 4 bases from V and 4 bases from J; junction bases left unmatched: 7. The germline V gene encodes CDR1 SGHVS and CDR2 FQNEAQ. The DNA of the CDR3 is TGTGCCAGCAGCTGGCCCGGGACAGAATACGAGCAGTACGTC. Protein sequence: CASSWPGTEYEQYV.

The chain couples TRBV2 to TRBJ1-1; weak D call: TRBD1 (6 bases). CDR3 length equals 21 residues. V was cut by 3 bases and J by 7 bases, with 36 bases left in between. Germline V gene data show CDR1 as SNHLY and CDR2 as FYNNEI. Here the CDR3 DNA reads TGTGCCAGCAGTGAGGGGCCTGAGGGGGAACGGCAGGACCCTGCTTGGTTTGAAGCTTTCTTT. The encoded protein is CASSEGPEGERQDPAWFEAFF.

V and J are TRBV18 and TRBJ2-2; D perhaps matches TRBD2 (5 bases). This CDR3 has 16 residues. Germline V CDR1 and CDR2: KGHSH, LQKENI. Trimming took 3 bases from V and 4 from J, leaving 15 bases between them. This CDR3 reads CASSPLPDAGTGELFF. CDR3 nucleotide sequence: TGTGCCAGCTCACCCCTCCCGGATGCGGGCACCGGGGAGCTGTTTTTT.

V usage is TRBV15 and J usage is TRBJ2-5; perhaps TRBD2 as D (6 bases). Germline CDR1 reads LNHNV; CDR2 reads YYDKDF (reference sequence). The germline V and J ends were trimmed by 2 bases and 5 bases, with 15 bases remaining between them. This CDR3 is 15 amino acids long. CDR3 protein: CATSRIPGRRETQYF. Here the CDR3 DNA reads TGTGCCACCAGCAGAATCCCAGGGAGGAGGGAGACCCAGTACTTC.

V gene TRBV28 combines with J gene TRBJ2-1; a possible D gene is TRBD2 (5 bases). V was trimmed by 3 bases and J by 6 bases, leaving 9 bases between them. The CDR3 length is 13 residues. CDR1 is MDHEN, CDR2 SYDVKM, per germline. Here the CDR3 DNA reads TGTGCCAGCAGTTTGGGCGGGCCCAATGAGCAGTTCTTC. As protein: CASSLGGPNEQFF.

This sequence joins TRBV5-1 and TRBJ2-1, with D possibly being TRBD2 (6 bases). Germline assignment: CDR1 SGHRS and CDR2 YFSETQ. V was clipped by 4 bases and J by 0 bases, with 11 bases between them. There are 15 residues in the CDR3. This CDR3 is CASSGGRGSYNEQFF. CDR3 in DNA: TGCGCCAGCAGCGGCGGGCGGGGCTCCTACAATGAGCAGTTCTTC.

V usage is TRBV6-1 and J usage is TRBJ2-7, with 9 nucleotides matching TRBD1. CDR1 and CDR2 (germline): MNHNS, SASEGT. The CDR3 runs 15 residues. CDR3 in amino acids: CATQTGTGSSCEQYV. The CDR3 nucleotides read TGTGCCACCCAGACCGGGACAGGGAGCTCCTGCGAGCAGTACGTC.

The chain carries TRBV13 and TRBJ1-4; 11 bases are shared with TRBD1. Germline V gene lookup returns CDR1 PRHDT and CDR2 FYEKMQ (reference sequence). Losses at the gene ends were 4 bases for V and 6 bases for J; bases not matched to a gene: 4. CDR3 size: 15 residues. This CDR3 reads CASSSRDRGDEKLFF. The CDR3 DNA is TGTGCCAGCAGCTCTCGGGACAGGGGGGATGAAAAACTGTTTTTT.

This chain joins TRBV15 and TRBJ2-5; D is perhaps TRBD1 (6 bases). Germline loops: CDR1 LNHNV, CDR2 YYDKDF (reference sequence). The germline V and J ends were trimmed by 0 bases and 5 bases, with 16 bases remaining between them. CDR3 length: 16 amino acids. The CDR3 region is CATSREKTGLHETQYF. DNA of the CDR3: TGTGCCACCAGCAGAGAGAAAACAGGGCTCCACGAGACCCAGTACTTC.

CDR3 DNA: TGTGCCAGCAGTGACGGACAATCAGGGCACAATGAGCAGTTCTTC. The encoded protein is CASSDGQSGHNEQFF. The V and J genes are TRBV6-4 and TRBJ2-1; D perhaps matches TRBD1 (5 bases). CDR3 length equals 15 residues. Germline V gene lookup returns CDR1 MRHNA and CDR2 SNTAGT. Trimming pared 2 bases from V and 5 bases from J, leaving 13 bases between.

The chain combines TRBV28 with TRBJ1-1; D perhaps matches TRBD1 (5 bases). The CDR3 extends over 13 amino acids. Germline CDR1 and CDR2: MDHEN and SYDVKM. Trimming stripped 5 bases from V and 6 bases from J, with 13 bases between. The CDR3 region has the DNA TGTGCCAGCAGTGTGACAGAAACCTCTGAAGCTTTCTTT. Protein sequence: CASSVTETSEAFF.

The chain joins TRBV18 to TRBJ2-2; TRBD2 is a possible D gene (5 bases). Germline values: CDR1 KGHSH, CDR2 LQKENI. The CDR3 is 16 residues long. The V and J ends lost 1 base and 2 bases respectively, with 11 bases between them. The CDR3 nucleotides are TGTGCCAGCTCACCACAGGGAGAGGTAAACACCGGGGAGCTGTTTTTT. It codes for CASSPQGEVNTGELFF.

Concerning this clone: One end of the junction is discordant with germline, which a read error may explain. The J gene is TRBJ1-1, the V gene TRBV7-2; tentative D call: TRBD1 (5 bases). CDR3 length equals 16 residues. Germline V CDR1 and CDR2: SGHTA, FQGNSA. The CDR3 DNA reads as TGTGCCAGCACCTTATGGGGGGTTCTCATGAACACTGAAGCTTTCTTT. Translating it yields CASTLWGVLMNTEAFF.

This chain links TRBV7-9 with TRBJ2-7; D might be TRBD1 (6 bases). Looked up from germline, CDR1 is SEHNR and CDR2 is FQNEAQ (reference sequence). Trimming left V 4 bases short and J 7 bases short, with 20 bases between. The CDR3 is made up of 15 amino acids. The CDR3 protein is CASSSAGTPDEEQYV. CDR3 coding DNA: TGTGCCAGCAGCTCCGCCGGGACACCGGATGAAGAGCAGTACGTC.

V and J are TRBV2 and TRBJ2-1; 8 nucleotides agree with TRBD1. The CDR3 contains 15 residues. After removal of 5 bases from V and 10 bases from J, the junction contained 13 bases not matched to a gene. Germline values: CDR1 SNHLY, CDR2 FYNNEI. In DNA form, the CDR3 reads TGTGCCAGCAGTTCTAAAGAGGACAGGGTCAAGGAGCAGTTCTTC. This sequence encodes CASSSKEDRVKEQFF.

The J gene is TRBJ2-3, the V gene TRBV4-2; TRBD2 agrees at 7 bases. This CDR3 is 16 amino acids long. V gave up 1 base and J gave up 2 bases; unmatched junction bases: 6. Germline V gives CDR1 LGHNA, CDR2 YNFKEQ. CDR3: CASSQVPSGFTDTQYF. The CDR3 DNA follows: TGTGCCAGCAGCCAAGTGCCTAGCGGCTTCACAGATACGCAGTATTTT.

The chain combines TRBV18 with TRBJ1-5, with D tentatively TRBD1 (5 bases). Germline CDR1 reads KGHSH; CDR2 reads LQKENI. The CDR3 totals 12 residues. Trimming stripped 3 bases from V and 8 bases from J, with 8 bases between. The CDR3 nucleotides read TGTGCCAGCTCACCGAGCAGGGAGCCCCAGCATTTT. Its translation: CASSPSREPQHF.

This clone has only a few counts. The chain joins TRBV7-8 to TRBJ2-7; tentative D call: TRBD2 (5 bases). Germline V gene lookup returns CDR1 SGHVS and CDR2 FQNEAQ. The CDR3 consists of 14 residues. The V end was cut by 5 bases, the J end by 1 base, with 12 bases between. This CDR3 reads CASSLADFSYEQYV. DNA of the CDR3: TGTGCCAGCAGCCTTGCGGACTTTTCCTACGAGCAGTACGTC.

The chain couples TRBV25-1 to TRBJ2-1; the D gene is possibly TRBD2 (6 bases). The CDR3 contains 12 residues. Trimming stripped 3 bases from V and 8 bases from J, with 8 bases between. From germline, CDR1 is MGHDK and CDR2 SYGVNS. DNA for the CDR3: TGTGCCAGCAGTGATCTAGCGTATGAGCAGTTCTTC. Residues: CASSDLAYEQFF.